This T cell receptor (beta chain) was identified in a study of blood T cell dynamics during melanoma immunotherapy. This clone appeared once. Sequencing used immunoSEQ multiplex PCR; TCRdb keeps in-frame clones, though not all of them. The sample lists about 12,000 clones; 65% to 85% were seen once. The CDR3 totals 13 residues. Between the trimmed V and J ends, which lost 4 bases and 7 bases, there was a span of 11 bases. Germline V gene data show CDR1 as MNHNS and CDR2 as SASEGT. Sample time point: pre-treatment baseline. At 12 weeks after first infusion, RECIST 1.1 defined response for most patients. No patient had earlier systemic cancer treatment, concurrent immunosuppressants, or another active cancer.

Source: blood, taken from a patient treated with checkpoint blockade. This chain links TRBV6-1 with TRBJ1-5, with D possibly matching TRBD1 (5 bases). The receptor's source is a human donor with melanoma. The DNA for the CDR3 is TGTGCCAGCAGTGGGGTGTGGGACCAGCCCCAGCATTTT. Residues: CASSGVWDQPQHF.